This T cell receptor (beta chain) was recovered during a study of blood T cell repertoires in COVID-19. Study information: Sites across the United States, Italy and Spain contributed samples from acute and convalescent COVID-19. The cDNA or gDNA used as material had been derived from T cells, B-cell-depleted T cells, or PBMCs.

V lost 0 bases and J 3 bases, leaving 9 bases between the germline ends. CDR1 and CDR2 (germline): SEHNR, FQNEAQ (reference sequence). CDR3 length: 14 amino acids. Authors' analysis steps: From reference gene primer amplification, estimates of nucleated cell counts were derived. Sequenced by immunoSEQ multiplex PCR; TCRdb stores in-frame clones only, minus some. That table gives V, J and clone size, and the DNA gave D and trimming. The sample has about 82,000 clones, 80% seen once. Sequencing was carried out using peripheral blood. The source is a woman between 40 and 50 years old with active or convalescent COVID-19. The chain links TRBV7-9 to TRBJ2-7; possibly TRBD1 for D (6 bases). This chain's CDR3 is CASSLAGHFYEQYF. The CDR3 nucleotides read TGTGCCAGCAGCTTAGCGGGACACTTCTACGAGCAGTACTTC.